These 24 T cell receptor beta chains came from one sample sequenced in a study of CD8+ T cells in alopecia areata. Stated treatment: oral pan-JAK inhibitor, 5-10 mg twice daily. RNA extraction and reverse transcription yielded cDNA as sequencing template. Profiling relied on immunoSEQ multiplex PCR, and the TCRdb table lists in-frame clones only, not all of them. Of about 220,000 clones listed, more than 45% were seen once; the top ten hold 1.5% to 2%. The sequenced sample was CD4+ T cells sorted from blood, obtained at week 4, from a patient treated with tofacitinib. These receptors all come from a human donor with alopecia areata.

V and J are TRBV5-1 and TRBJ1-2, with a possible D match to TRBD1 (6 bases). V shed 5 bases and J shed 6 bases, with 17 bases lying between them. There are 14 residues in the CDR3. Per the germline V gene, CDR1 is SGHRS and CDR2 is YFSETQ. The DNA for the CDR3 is TGCGCCAGCAGGCCCCAGGGGCCTAGGGATGGCTACACCTTC. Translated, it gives CASRPQGPRDGYTF.

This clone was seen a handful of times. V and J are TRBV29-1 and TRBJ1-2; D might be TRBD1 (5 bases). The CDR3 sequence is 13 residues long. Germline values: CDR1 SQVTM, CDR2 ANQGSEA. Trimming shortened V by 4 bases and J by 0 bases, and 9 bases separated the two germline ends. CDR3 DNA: TGCAGCGTTGGGGGCGATTCTAACTATGGCTACACCTTC. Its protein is CSVGGDSNYGYTF.

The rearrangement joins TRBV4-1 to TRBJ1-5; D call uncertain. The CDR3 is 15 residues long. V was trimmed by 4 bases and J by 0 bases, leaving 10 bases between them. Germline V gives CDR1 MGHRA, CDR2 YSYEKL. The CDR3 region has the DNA TGCGCCAGCAGCCGTCTCGAAGATAGCAATCAGCCCCAGCATTTT. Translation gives CASSRLEDSNQPQHF.

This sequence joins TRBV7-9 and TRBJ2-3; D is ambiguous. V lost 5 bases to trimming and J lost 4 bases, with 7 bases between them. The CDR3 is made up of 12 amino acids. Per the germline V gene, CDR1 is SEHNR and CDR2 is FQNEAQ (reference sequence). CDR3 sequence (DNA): TGTGCCAGCAGCGGGGTATCAGATACGCAGTATTTT. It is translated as CASSGVSDTQYF.

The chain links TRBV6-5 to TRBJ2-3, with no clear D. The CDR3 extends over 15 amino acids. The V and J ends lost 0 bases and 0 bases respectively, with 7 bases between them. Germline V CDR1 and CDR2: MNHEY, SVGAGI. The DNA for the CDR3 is TGTGCCAGCAGTTACTCAGGAACTAGCACAGATACGCAGTATTTT. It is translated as CASSYSGTSTDTQYF.

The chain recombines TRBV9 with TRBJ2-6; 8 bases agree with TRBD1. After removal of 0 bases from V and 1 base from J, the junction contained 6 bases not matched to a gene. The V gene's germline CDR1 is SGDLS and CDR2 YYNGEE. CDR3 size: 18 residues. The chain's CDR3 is CASSVAAGGRSGANVLTF. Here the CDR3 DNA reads TGTGCCAGCAGCGTAGCGGCAGGGGGCAGGTCTGGGGCCAACGTCCTGACTTTC.

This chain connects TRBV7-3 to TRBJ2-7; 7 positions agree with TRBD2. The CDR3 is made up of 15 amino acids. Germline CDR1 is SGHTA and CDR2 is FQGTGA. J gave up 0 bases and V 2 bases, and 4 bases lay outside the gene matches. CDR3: CASSLSGGSSYEQYF. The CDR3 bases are TGTGCCAGCAGCTTATCGGGGGGTAGCTCCTACGAGCAGTACTTC.

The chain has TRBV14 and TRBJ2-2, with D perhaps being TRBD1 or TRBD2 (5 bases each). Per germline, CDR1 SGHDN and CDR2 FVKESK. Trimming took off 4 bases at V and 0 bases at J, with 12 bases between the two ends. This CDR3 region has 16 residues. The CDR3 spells CASSLLGTANTGELFF. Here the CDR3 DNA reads TGTGCCAGCAGCCTACTCGGGACGGCGAACACCGGGGAGCTGTTTTTT.

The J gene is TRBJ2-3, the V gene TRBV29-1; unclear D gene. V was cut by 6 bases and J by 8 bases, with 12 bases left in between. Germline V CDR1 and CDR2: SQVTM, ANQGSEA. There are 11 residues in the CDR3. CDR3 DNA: TGCAGCGTCCCTCGTTTAGGTACGCAGTATTTT. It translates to CSVPRLGTQYF.

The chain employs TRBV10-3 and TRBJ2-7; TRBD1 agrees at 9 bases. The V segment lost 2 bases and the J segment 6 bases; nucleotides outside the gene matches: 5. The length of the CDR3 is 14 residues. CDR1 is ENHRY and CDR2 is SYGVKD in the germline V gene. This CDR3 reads CAISEKGQGGEQYF. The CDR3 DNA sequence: TGTGCCATCAGTGAGAAGGGACAGGGTGGCGAGCAGTACTTC.

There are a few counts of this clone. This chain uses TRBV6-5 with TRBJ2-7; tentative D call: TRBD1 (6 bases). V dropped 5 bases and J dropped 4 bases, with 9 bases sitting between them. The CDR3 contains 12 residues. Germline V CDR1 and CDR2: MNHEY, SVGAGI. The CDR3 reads CASSTTGYEQYF. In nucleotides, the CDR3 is TGTGCCAGCAGTACCACAGGGTACGAGCAGTACTTC.

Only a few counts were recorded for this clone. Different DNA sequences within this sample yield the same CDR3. CDR3 amino acids: CASSLTSGVSTDTQYF. CDR3 DNA: TGTGCCAGCAGCTTGACTAGCGGGGTTAGCACAGATACGCAGTATTTT. This chain uses TRBV7-2 with TRBJ2-3; 11 bases line up with TRBD2. Trimming at V came to 3 bases and at J to 0 bases, leaving 2 bases not matched to a gene. The CDR3 runs to 16 residues. Germline CDR1 reads SGHTA; CDR2 reads FQGNSA.

The CDR3 sequence is CASSQDLQGPSTDTQYF. CDR3 DNA: TGCGCCAGCAGCCAAGATTTACAGGGACCGAGCACAGATACGCAGTATTTT. The chain couples TRBV4-3 to TRBJ2-3; D perhaps matches TRBD1 (6 bases). Germline CDR1 and CDR2: LGHNA and YSLEER. The CDR3 runs 17 residues. The germline V and J ends were trimmed by 0 bases and 0 bases, with 13 bases remaining between them.

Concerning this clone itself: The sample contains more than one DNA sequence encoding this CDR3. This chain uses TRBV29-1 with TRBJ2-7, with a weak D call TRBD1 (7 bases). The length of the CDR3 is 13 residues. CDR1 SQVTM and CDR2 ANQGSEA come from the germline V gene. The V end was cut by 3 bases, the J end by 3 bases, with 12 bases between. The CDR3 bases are TGCAGCGTTGAGAGTCAGGGGGGCTACGAGCAGTACTTC. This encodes CSVESQGGYEQYF.

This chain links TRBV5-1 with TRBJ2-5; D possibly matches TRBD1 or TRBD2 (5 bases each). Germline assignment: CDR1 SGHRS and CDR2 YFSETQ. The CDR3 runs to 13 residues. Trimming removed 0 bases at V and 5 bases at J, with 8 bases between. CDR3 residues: CASSLGDRETQYF. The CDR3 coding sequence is TGCGCCAGCAGCTTGGGGGACCGGGAGACCCAGTACTTC.

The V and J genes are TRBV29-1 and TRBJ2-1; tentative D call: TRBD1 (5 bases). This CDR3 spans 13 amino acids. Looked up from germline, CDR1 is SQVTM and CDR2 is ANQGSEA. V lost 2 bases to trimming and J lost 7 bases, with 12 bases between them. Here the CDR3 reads CSVEKGSVNEQFF. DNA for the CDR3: TGCAGCGTTGAAAAGGGGTCGGTGAATGAGCAGTTCTTC.

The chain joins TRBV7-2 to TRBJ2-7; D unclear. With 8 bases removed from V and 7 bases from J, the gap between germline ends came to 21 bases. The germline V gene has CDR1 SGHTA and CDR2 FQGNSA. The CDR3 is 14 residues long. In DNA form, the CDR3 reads TGTGCCAGCCGCCGCCAGGAGACATACGAGGAGCAGTACTTC. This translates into CASRRQETYEEQYF.

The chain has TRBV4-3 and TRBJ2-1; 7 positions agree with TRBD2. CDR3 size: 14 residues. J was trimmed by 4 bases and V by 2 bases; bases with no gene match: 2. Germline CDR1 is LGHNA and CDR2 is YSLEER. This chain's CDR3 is CASSQRSGYNEQFF. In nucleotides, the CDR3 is TGCGCCAGCAGCCAACGTAGCGGGTACAATGAGCAGTTCTTC.

This chain's CDR3 is CASSQDVGVNDGYTF. The CDR3 bases are TGCGCCAGCAGCCAAGATGTGGGGGTAAATGATGGCTACACCTTC. This chain uses TRBV4-3 with TRBJ1-2; D might be TRBD1 (5 bases). V lost 0 bases to trimming and J lost 6 bases, with 14 bases between them. From germline, CDR1 is LGHNA and CDR2 YSLEER. This CDR3 contains 15 residues.

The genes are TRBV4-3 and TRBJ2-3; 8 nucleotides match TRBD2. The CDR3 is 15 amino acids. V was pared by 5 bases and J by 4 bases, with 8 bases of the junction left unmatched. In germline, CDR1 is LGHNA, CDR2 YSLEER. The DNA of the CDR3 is TGCGCCAGCAGCTTCATAGCGGGGCTGGCAGATACGCAGTATTTT. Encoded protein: CASSFIAGLADTQYF.

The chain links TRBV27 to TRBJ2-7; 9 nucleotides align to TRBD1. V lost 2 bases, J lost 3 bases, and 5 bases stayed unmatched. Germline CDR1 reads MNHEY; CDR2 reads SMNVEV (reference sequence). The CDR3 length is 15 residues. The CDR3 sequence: CASSLTGGTNYEQYF. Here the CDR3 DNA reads TGTGCCAGCAGTTTAACAGGGGGCACAAACTACGAGCAGTACTTC.

The CDR3 reads CASTDVGGGPYNEQFF. The DNA of the CDR3 is TGTGCCAGCACCGATGTGGGTGGTGGCCCCTACAATGAGCAGTTCTTC. This chain connects TRBV5-6 to TRBJ2-1; D not resolved. Germline V CDR1 and CDR2: SGHDT, YYEEEE. V lost 6 bases, J lost 2 bases, and 18 bases lay in between. The CDR3 spans 16 residues. Combining the CDR3 with reference TRBV5-6 and TRBJ2-1 gives the whole variable domain DAGVTQSPTHLIKTRGQQVTLRCSPKSGHDTVSWYQQALGQGPQFIFQYYEEEERQRGNFPDRFSGHQFPNYSSELNVNALLLGDSALYLCASTDVGGGPYNEQFFGPGTRLTVL.

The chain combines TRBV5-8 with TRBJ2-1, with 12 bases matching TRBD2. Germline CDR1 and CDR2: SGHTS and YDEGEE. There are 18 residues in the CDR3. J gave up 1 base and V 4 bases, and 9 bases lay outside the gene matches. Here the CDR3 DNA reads TGTGCCAGCAGCCCCGGACTAGCGGGGAGGGTATCCTACAATGAGCAGTTCTTC. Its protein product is CASSPGLAGRVSYNEQFF.

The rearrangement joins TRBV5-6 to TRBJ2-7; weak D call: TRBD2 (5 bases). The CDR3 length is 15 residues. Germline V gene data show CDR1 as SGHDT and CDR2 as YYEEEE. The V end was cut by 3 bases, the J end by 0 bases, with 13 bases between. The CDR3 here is CASSSGPGSSYEQYF. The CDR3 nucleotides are TGTGCCAGCAGCTCCGGCCCGGGAAGCTCCTACGAGCAGTACTTC.